The 17 T cell receptor beta chains presented below share a single source sample, sequenced in a study of blood T cell repertoires in COVID-19. Libraries were prepared by immunoSEQ multiplex PCR; TCRdb keeps only in-frame clonotypes and omits some of them. The sample gives around 270,000 clones, roughly 90% of which show up once; almost 2% is in the top ten. The sample comprised peripheral blood. The receptors were sampled from a young man with active or convalescent COVID-19.

V is TRBV24-1 and J is TRBJ1-6, with a weak D call TRBD1 (5 bases). There are 20 residues in the CDR3. Trimming shortened V by 4 bases and J by 0 bases, and 21 bases separated the two germline ends. Germline V gene lookup returns CDR1 KGHDR and CDR2 SFDVKD. The CDR3 nucleotides read TGTGCCACCAGTGACCCCCGACAGCACTTTCGACCCTCCTATAATTCACCCCTCCACTTT. Its protein product is CATSDPRQHFRPSYNSPLHF.

The chain combines TRBV5-1 with TRBJ1-4, with a weak D call TRBD1 (5 bases). Trimming left V 7 bases short and J 2 bases short, with 12 bases between. Germline loops: CDR1 SGHRS, CDR2 YFSETQ. This CDR3 has 14 amino acids. The CDR3 loop is CASGTGATNEKLFF. The CDR3 DNA sequence: TGCGCCAGCGGCACAGGTGCTACTAATGAAAAACTGTTTTTT.

The chain links TRBV9 to TRBJ2-7, with 7 nucleotides matching TRBD1. This CDR3 has 14 amino acids. CDR1 is SGDLS, CDR2 YYNGEE, per germline. Trimming took 3 bases from V and 5 from J; bases not matched to a gene: 8. This CDR3 reads CASSASTGVHEQYF. Written as DNA, the CDR3 is TGTGCCAGCAGCGCCTCCACAGGGGTCCACGAGCAGTACTTC.

The V gene is TRBV5-6, the J gene TRBJ1-1; no clear D gene. Per germline, CDR1 SGHDT and CDR2 YYEEEE. V was clipped by 4 bases and J by 3 bases, with 10 bases between them. This CDR3 comprises 13 residues. The CDR3 here is CASSRVRDTEAFF. The CDR3 DNA reads as TGTGCCAGCAGCCGGGTTCGGGACACTGAAGCTTTCTTT.

The table lists this clone with a count of one. The CDR3 sequence is CASSPRQGADTEAFF. The CDR3 DNA reads TGTGCCAGCAGCCCCAGACAGGGGGCGGACACTGAAGCTTTCTTT. V is TRBV11-3 and J is TRBJ1-1, with 10 positions matching TRBD1. The V gene's germline CDR1 is SGHNT and CDR2 YENEEA. Germline trimming cut 5 bases from V and 3 bases from J; bases unmatched to any gene: 6. CDR3 length equals 15 residues. The full variable domain, with the rest looked up from reference TRBV11-3 and TRBJ1-1, is EAGVVQSPRYKIIEKKQPVAFWCNPISGHNTLYWYLQNLGQGPELLIRYENEEAVDDSQLPKDRFSAERLKGVDSTLKIQPAELGDSAVYLCASSPRQGADTEAFFGQGTRLTVV.

The chain has TRBV25-1 and TRBJ2-2, with D perhaps matching TRBD2 (5 bases). Trimming pared 6 bases from V and 4 bases from J, leaving 15 bases between. This CDR3 comprises 15 residues. CDR1 is MGHDK and CDR2 is SYGVNS in the germline V gene. In nucleotides, the CDR3 is TGTGCCAGCAGGGCCCGAGGGTCGGGCACCGGGGAGCTGTTTTTT. Translating gives CASRARGSGTGELFF.

CDR3 protein: CASSPLAGGPPQYF. The CDR3 DNA is TGTGCCAGCAGCCCATTAGCGGGGGGGCCTCCGCAGTATTTT. This sequence joins TRBV9 and TRBJ2-3; 11 bases agree with TRBD2. This CDR3 has 14 residues. Looked up from germline, CDR1 is SGDLS and CDR2 is YYNGEE. V gave up 4 bases and J gave up 10 bases; unmatched junction bases: 8.

The gene calls are TRBV4-1 and TRBJ2-7, with TRBD1 identical over 7 bases. The ends lost 2 bases at V and 1 base at J; junction bases unmatched: 5. The CDR3 is 15 residues long. Germline CDR1 MGHRA, CDR2 YSYEKL. CDR3 bases: TGCGCCAGCAGCCAACCCGCGACAGGGTCCTACGAGCAGTACTTC. As protein: CASSQPATGSYEQYF.

The V call is TRBV4-3, the J call TRBJ1-3; D gene unclear. Trimming cost V 0 bases and J 0 bases, with 9 bases left between them. The CDR3 runs 16 residues. Per the germline V gene, CDR1 is LGHNA and CDR2 is YSLEER. CDR3 loop: CASSQEGWSSGNTIYF. The CDR3 DNA reads as TGCGCCAGCAGCCAAGAAGGCTGGAGCTCTGGAAACACCATATATTTT.

The chain is built from TRBV4-3 and TRBJ2-5; 11 positions match TRBD2. V shed 2 bases, J shed 5 bases, and the junction held 10 bases outside the gene matches. The germline gives CDR1 LGHNA, CDR2 YSLEER. The CDR3 is 17 amino acids. CDR3 amino acids: CASSQSASGGRVETQYF. DNA of the CDR3: TGCGCCAGCAGCCAATCGGCTAGCGGGGGGCGGGTCGAGACCCAGTACTTC.

The chain is built from TRBV13 and TRBJ2-7; 7 nucleotides align to TRBD1. This CDR3 is built from 16 residues. Unmatched junction bases numbered 14, after V lost 5 bases and J lost 4 bases. The germline CDR1 and CDR2 sequences are PRHDT and FYEKMQ (reference sequence). The CDR3 region has the DNA TGTGCCAGCAGCCAAAGTCTTGGGACAGAACTGTACGAGCAGTACTTC. It codes for CASSQSLGTELYEQYF.

The rearrangement uses TRBV5-4 and TRBJ2-1; 14 bases align to TRBD2. V gave up 0 bases and J gave up 5 bases; unmatched junction bases: 4. The CDR3 has 17 amino acids. Germline CDR1 SGHNT, CDR2 YYREEE (reference sequence). The CDR3 reads CASSLDGLAGGDNEQFF. The CDR3 DNA reads TGTGCCAGCAGCTTGGACGGACTAGCGGGGGGTGACAATGAGCAGTTCTTC.

The chain carries TRBV29-1 and TRBJ1-1; TRBD1 matches 10 bases. The V gene end was trimmed by 4 bases and the J gene end by 0 bases; junction bases not matched to a gene: 8. Germline values: CDR1 SQVTM, CDR2 ANQGSEA. There are 16 residues in the CDR3. Written as DNA, the CDR3 is TGCAGCGTTGGAACCGGGACAGGGGACGTGAACACTGAAGCTTTCTTT. It is translated as CSVGTGTGDVNTEAFF.

This chain uses TRBV3-1 (or the pseudogene TRBV3-2) with TRBJ1-2; 9 nucleotides match TRBD1. V trimming: 2 bases; J trimming: 3 bases; junction bases outside the gene matches: 4. Germline V gene sequence: CDR1 LGHDT, CDR2 YNNKEL (reference sequence). The CDR3 consists of 15 residues. The chain's CDR3 is CASSQRDRVYYGYTF. The CDR3 nucleotides are TGTGCCAGCAGCCAAAGGGACAGGGTATACTATGGCTACACCTTC.

The chain joins TRBV29-1 to TRBJ1-1, with 7 bases aligning to TRBD1. Germline-derived CDR1 and CDR2 are SQVTM and ANQGSEA. The CDR3 loop spans 12 amino acids. Losses at the gene ends were 7 bases for V and 0 bases for J; bases not matched to a gene: 2. CDR3 in DNA: TGCAGCGCGGGACAGTTGAACACTGAAGCTTTCTTT. Protein sequence: CSAGQLNTEAFF. Based on the CDR3 plus reference TRBV29-1 and TRBJ1-1, the full variable domain is SAVISQKPSRDICQRGTSLTIQCQVDSQVTMMFWYRQQPGQSLTLIATANQGSEATYESGFVIDKFPISRPNLTFSTLTVSNMSPEDSSIYLCSAGQLNTEAFFGQGTRLTVV.

This sequence joins TRBV3-1 (or the pseudogene TRBV3-2) and TRBJ1-3; 8 nucleotides line up with TRBD1. Germline V CDR1 and CDR2: LGHDT, YNNKEL (reference sequence). The CDR3 is made up of 16 amino acids. The ends lost 5 bases at V and 2 bases at J; junction bases unmatched: 8. Here the CDR3 reads CASSTRQGTAGNTIYF. Written as DNA, the CDR3 is TGTGCCAGCAGCACACGACAGGGGACGGCTGGAAACACCATATATTTT.

The chain couples TRBV4-1 to TRBJ2-7; the match to TRBD2 covers 13 bases. The CDR3 is 15 amino acids. Per the germline V gene, CDR1 is MGHRA and CDR2 is YSYEKL. After removal of 4 bases from V and 2 bases from J, the junction contained 2 bases not matched to a gene. Here the CDR3 DNA reads TGCGCCAGCAGCCTGACTAGCGGGGGGCCCTACGAGCAGTACTTC. This encodes CASSLTSGGPYEQYF.